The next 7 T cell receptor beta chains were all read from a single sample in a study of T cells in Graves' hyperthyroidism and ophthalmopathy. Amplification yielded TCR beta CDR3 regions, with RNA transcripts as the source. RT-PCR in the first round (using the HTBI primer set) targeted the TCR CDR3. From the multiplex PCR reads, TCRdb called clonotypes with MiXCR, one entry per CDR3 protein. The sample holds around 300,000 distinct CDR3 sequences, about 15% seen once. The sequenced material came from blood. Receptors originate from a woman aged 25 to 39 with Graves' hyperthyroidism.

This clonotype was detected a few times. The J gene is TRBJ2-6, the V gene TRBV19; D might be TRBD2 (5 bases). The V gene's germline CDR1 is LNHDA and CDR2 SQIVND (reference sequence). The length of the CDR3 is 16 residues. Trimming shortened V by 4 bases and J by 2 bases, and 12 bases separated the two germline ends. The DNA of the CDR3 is TGTGCCAGTAGTAGAATACGGGGAGCTGGGGCCAACGTCCTGACTTTC. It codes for CASSRIRGAGANVLTF.

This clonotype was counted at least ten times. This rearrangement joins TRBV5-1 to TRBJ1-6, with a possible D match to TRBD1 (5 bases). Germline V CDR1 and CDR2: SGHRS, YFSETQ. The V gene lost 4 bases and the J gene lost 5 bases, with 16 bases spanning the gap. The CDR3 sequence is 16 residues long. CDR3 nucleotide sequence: TGCGCCAGCAGCGCCCTGGAGCCAGGGAATAATTCACCCCTCCACTTT. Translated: CASSALEPGNNSPLHF.

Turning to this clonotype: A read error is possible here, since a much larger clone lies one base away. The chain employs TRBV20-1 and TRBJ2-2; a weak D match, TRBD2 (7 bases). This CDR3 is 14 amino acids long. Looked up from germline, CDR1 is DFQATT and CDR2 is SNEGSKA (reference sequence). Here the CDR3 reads CSTRGGGNTGELFF. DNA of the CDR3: TGCAGTACTAGAGGGGGAGGGAATACCGGGGAGCTGTTTTTT.

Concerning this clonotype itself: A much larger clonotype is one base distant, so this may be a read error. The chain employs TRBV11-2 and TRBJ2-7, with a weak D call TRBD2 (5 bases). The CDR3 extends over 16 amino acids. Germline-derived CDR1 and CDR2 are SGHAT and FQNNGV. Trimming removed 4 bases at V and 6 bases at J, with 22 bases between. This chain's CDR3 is CASSSYIERARFEQYF. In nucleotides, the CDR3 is TGTGCCAGCAGCTCTTATATCGAGAGGGCCCGGTTCGAGCAGTACTTC.

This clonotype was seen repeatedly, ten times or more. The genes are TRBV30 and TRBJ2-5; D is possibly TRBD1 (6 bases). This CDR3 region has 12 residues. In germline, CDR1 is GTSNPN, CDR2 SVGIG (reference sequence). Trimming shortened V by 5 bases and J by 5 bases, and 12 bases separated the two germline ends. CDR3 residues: CAWAGVQETQYF. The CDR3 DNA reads TGTGCCTGGGCAGGGGTTCAGGAGACCCAGTACTTC.

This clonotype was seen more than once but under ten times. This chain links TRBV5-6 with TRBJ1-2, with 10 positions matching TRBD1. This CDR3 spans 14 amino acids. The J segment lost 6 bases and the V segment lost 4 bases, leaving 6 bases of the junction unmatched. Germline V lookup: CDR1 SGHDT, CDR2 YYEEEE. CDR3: CASSPTGGVNGYTF. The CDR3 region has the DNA TGTGCCAGCAGCCCGACAGGGGGCGTGAATGGCTACACCTTC.

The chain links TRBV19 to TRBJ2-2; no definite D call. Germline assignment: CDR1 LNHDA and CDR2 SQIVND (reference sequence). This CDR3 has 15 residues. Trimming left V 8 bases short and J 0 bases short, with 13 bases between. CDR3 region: CASGVLTANTGELFF. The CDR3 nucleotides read TGTGCCAGTGGGGTGCTGACCGCGAACACCGGGGAGCTGTTTTTT.